This TCR beta chain was captured by sequencing in a study of shared clonotypes between healthy human individuals. TCRdb's table, derived via immunoSEQ multiplex PCR, lists solely in-frame clones and lacks some. The table includes approximately 340,000 clones, around 79% detected once. V shed 4 bases and J 1 base; nucleotides not matched to a gene: 5. Germline V CDR1 and CDR2: SGHAT, FQNNGV. This CDR3 spans 16 amino acids. The receptor was isolated from a man between 25 and 39 years old in good health. Sequenced input: memory CD4+ T cells sorted from blood. Regarding subset: CD45RA-negative fraction. The chain employs TRBV11-2 and TRBJ2-5; 11 nucleotides match TRBD2. As DNA, the CDR3 is TGTGCCAGCAGCTCCACTAGCGGGAGAGGCCAAGAGACCCAGTACTTC. Translated, it gives CASSSTSGRGQETQYF.